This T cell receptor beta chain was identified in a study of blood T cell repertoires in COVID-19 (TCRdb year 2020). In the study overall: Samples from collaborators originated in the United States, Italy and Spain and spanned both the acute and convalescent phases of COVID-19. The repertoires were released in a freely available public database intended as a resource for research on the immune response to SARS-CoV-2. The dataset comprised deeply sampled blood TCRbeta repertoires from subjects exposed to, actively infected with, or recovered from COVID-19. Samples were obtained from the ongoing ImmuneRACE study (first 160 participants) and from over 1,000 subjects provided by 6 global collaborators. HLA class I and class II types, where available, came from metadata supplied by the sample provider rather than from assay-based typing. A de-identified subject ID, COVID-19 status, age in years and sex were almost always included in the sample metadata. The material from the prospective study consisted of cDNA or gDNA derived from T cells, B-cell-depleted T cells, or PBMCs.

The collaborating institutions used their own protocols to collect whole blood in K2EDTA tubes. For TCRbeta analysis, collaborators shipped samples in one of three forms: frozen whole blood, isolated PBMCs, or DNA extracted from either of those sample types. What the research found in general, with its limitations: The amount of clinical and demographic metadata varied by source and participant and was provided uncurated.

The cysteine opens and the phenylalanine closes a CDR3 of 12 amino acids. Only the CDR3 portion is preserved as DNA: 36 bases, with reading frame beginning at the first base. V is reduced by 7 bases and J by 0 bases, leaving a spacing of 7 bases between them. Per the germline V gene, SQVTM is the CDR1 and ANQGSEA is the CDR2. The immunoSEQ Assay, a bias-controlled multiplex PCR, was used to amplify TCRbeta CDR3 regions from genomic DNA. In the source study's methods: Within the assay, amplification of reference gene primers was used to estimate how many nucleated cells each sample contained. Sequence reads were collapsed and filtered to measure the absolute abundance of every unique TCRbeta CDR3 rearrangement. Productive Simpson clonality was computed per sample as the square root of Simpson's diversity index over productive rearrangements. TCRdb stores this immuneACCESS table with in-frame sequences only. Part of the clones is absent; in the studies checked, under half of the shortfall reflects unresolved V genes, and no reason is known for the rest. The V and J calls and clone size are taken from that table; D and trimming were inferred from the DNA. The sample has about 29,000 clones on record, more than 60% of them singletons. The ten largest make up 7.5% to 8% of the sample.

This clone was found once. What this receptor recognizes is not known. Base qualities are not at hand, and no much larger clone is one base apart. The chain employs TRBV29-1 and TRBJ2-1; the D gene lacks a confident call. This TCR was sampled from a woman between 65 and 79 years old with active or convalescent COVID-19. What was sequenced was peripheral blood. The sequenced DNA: TGCAGCGCAACAAGCTCCTACAATGAGCAGTTCTTC. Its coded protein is CSATSSYNEQFF.